These 21 T cell receptor beta chains were all obtained from the same sample, sequenced in a study of T cells in Graves' hyperthyroidism and ophthalmopathy. There were TCR beta CDR3 regions amplified from RNA transcripts. HTBI primers drove first-round RT-PCR of the TCR CDR3. TCRdb reprocessed the multiplex PCR reads via MiXCR and lists one record per CDR3 protein. The sample records some 500,000 distinct CDR3 sequences, around 14% being singletons. Material for sequencing was blood. The receptors shown here come from a woman between 18 and 30 years old with Graves' hyperthyroidism.

The V gene is TRBV9, the J gene TRBJ2-5, with TRBD1 matching 7 bases. CDR1 is SGDLS, CDR2 YYNGEE, per germline. V lost 3 bases, J lost 5 bases, and 10 bases stayed unmatched. This CDR3 comprises 15 residues. CDR3 nucleotide sequence: TGTGCCAGCAGCGACAGTCCACAGGGGCGGGAGACCCAGTACTTC. Translating it yields CASSDSPQGRETQYF. Full variable domain (rest looked up from reference TRBV9 and TRBJ2-5): DSGVTQTPKHLITATGQRVTLRCSPRSGDLSVYWYQQSLDQGLQFLIQYYNGEERAKGNILERFSAQQFPDLHSELNLSSLELGDSALYFCASSDSPQGRETQYFGPGTRLLVL.

This clonotype was counted ten times or more. The V gene is TRBV9, the J gene TRBJ1-6; 8 bases map to TRBD1. Germline loops: CDR1 SGDLS, CDR2 YYNGEE. The CDR3 totals 15 residues. V gave up 0 bases and J gave up 10 bases; unmatched junction bases: 6. The CDR3 reads CASSVGGQGGSPLHF. The CDR3 nucleotides are TGTGCCAGCAGCGTAGGCGGACAGGGAGGCTCACCCCTCCACTTT.

This clonotype was observed many times. The gene calls are TRBV19 and TRBJ2-1; 7 bases align to TRBD1. There are 14 residues in the CDR3. The germline gives CDR1 LNHDA, CDR2 SQIVND (reference sequence). Trimming took 1 base from V and 9 from J; bases not matched to a gene: 6. CDR3 nucleotides: TGTGCCAGTAGTATAGGCCCAGGGACAGCTGAGCAGTTCTTC. Its protein is CASSIGPGTAEQFF. Drawing the rest from reference TRBV19 and TRBJ2-1, the complete variable domain is DGGITQSPKYLFRKEGQNVTLSCEQNLNHDAMYWYRQDPGQGLRLIYYSQIVNDFQKGDIAEGYSVSREKKESFPLTVTSAQKNPTAFYLCASSIGPGTAEQFFGPGTRLTVL.

The sample holds many counts of this clonotype. This sequence joins TRBV9 and TRBJ2-7; 8 bases line up with TRBD2. The CDR3 runs to 15 residues. Trimming at V came to 3 bases and at J to 6 bases, leaving 11 bases not matched to a gene. Germline V CDR1 and CDR2: SGDLS, YYNGEE. CDR3 loop: CASSGSGTRTSEQYF. CDR3 nucleotides: TGTGCCAGCAGCGGCTCCGGGACTAGAACGAGCGAGCAGTACTTC.

This clonotype was detected many times. CDR3 in amino acids: CASSVGGSSGYQETQYF. The CDR3 nucleotides read TGTGCCAGCAGCGTCGGGGGGTCTAGCGGGTACCAAGAGACCCAGTACTTC. V is TRBV9 and J is TRBJ2-5, with TRBD2 identical over 8 bases. With V trimmed by 2 bases and J by 0 bases, 9 bases remained unmatched. The CDR3 loop spans 17 amino acids. Germline V gene data show CDR1 as SGDLS and CDR2 as YYNGEE. Variable domain in full (rest from reference TRBV9 and TRBJ2-5): DSGVTQTPKHLITATGQRVTLRCSPRSGDLSVYWYQQSLDQGLQFLIQYYNGEERAKGNILERFSAQQFPDLHSELNLSSLELGDSALYFCASSVGGSSGYQETQYFGPGTRLLVL.

This clonotype came up many times. In DNA form, the CDR3 reads TGTGCCAGCAGCCCTCATCCAGAGGAGACCCAGTACTTC. It encodes CASSPHPEETQYF. The chain couples TRBV11-2 to TRBJ2-5, with no clear D. Germline V gene data show CDR1 as SGHAT and CDR2 as FQNNGV. Trimming cost V 5 bases and J 5 bases, with 12 bases left between them. The CDR3 has 13 residues. Looking up the rest from reference TRBV11-2 and TRBJ2-5 gives the full variable domain: EAGVAQSPRYKIIEKRQSVAFWCNPISGHATLYWYQQILGQGPKLLIQFQNNGVVDDSQLPKDRFSAERLKGVDSTLKIQPAKLEDSAVYLCASSPHPEETQYFGPGTRLLVL.

This clonotype was counted many times. The rearrangement links TRBV10-3 to TRBJ2-7; TRBD1 is a possible D gene (7 bases). Germline V gene lookup returns CDR1 ENHRY and CDR2 SYGVKD. This CDR3 has 14 residues. The V end was cut by 6 bases, the J end by 2 bases, with 14 bases between. The CDR3 coding sequence is TGTGCCATCAGGGGGCAGGGGGGAACCTACGAGCAGTACTTC. This encodes CAIRGQGGTYEQYF.

The chain uses TRBV19 and TRBJ2-5; 11 bases align to TRBD1. The germline gives CDR1 LNHDA, CDR2 SQIVND (reference sequence). With V trimmed by 6 bases and J by 5 bases, 5 bases remained unmatched. The CDR3 runs 14 residues. The CDR3 DNA reads TGTGCCAGTAGAGGACAGGGGGCAGTTGAGACCCAGTACTTC. It specifies CASRGQGAVETQYF.

This clonotype showed up many times. This chain joins TRBV5-1 and TRBJ2-5; 9 positions agree with TRBD1. The length of the CDR3 is 14 residues. Per germline, CDR1 SGHRS and CDR2 YFSETQ. V shed 2 bases and J 4 bases; nucleotides not matched to a gene: 3. The CDR3 protein is CASSFGTGLETQYF. In DNA, the CDR3 is TGCGCCAGCAGCTTCGGGACAGGGTTAGAGACCCAGTACTTC.

J is TRBJ2-3 and V is TRBV6-1, with 11 bases lining up with TRBD2. Germline V gene lookup returns CDR1 MNHNS and CDR2 SASEGT. The CDR3 is 16 amino acids. J lost 1 base, V lost 3 bases, and 3 bases had no gene match. CDR3 nucleotide sequence: TGTGCCAGCAGTGAGACTAGCGGGGAGCGCACAGATACGCAGTATTTT. Its protein is CASSETSGERTDTQYF.

V is TRBV7-9 and J is TRBJ2-7, with 8 bases matching TRBD1. The germline V gene has CDR1 SEHNR and CDR2 FQNEAQ (reference sequence). The CDR3 has 15 amino acids. The V and J ends lost 3 bases and 6 bases, in that order; junction bases with no gene match: 10. CDR3 nucleotides: TGTGCCAGCAGCTTTTATACAGGGGGGAGGATCGAGCAGTACTTC. This codes for CASSFYTGGRIEQYF. Full variable domain (outside the CDR3, taken from reference TRBV7-9 and TRBJ2-7): DTGVSQNPRHKITKRGQNVTFRCDPISEHNRLYWYRQTLGQGPEFLTYFQNEAQLEKSRLLSDRFSAERPKGSFSTLEIQRTEQGDSAMYLCASSFYTGGRIEQYFGPGTRLTVT.

CDR3 amino acids: CASSTETQNTEAFF. The CDR3 DNA is TGTGCCAGTAGTACAGAGACACAGAACACTGAAGCTTTCTTT. The V call is TRBV19, the J call TRBJ1-1; no reliable D call. V lost 4 bases and J lost 1, with 10 bases in between. CDR3 length equals 14 residues. Germline assignment: CDR1 LNHDA and CDR2 SQIVND (reference sequence).

The chain employs TRBV7-3 and TRBJ2-2; 12 nucleotides line up with TRBD2. CDR1 and CDR2 (germline): SGHTA, FQGTGA. CDR3 length: 16 amino acids. With V trimmed by 0 bases and J by 7 bases, 3 bases remained unmatched. As DNA, the CDR3 is TGTGCCAGCAGCTTAACGGGACTAGCGGGCCTCGGGGAGCTGTTTTTT. Protein: CASSLTGLAGLGELFF.

This clonotype has ten or more counts. The chain joins TRBV3-1 to TRBJ2-2; tentatively, D is TRBD1 or TRBD2 (5 bases each). V was cut by 1 base and J by 0 bases, with 15 bases left in between. The CDR3 has 18 amino acids. Germline V CDR1 and CDR2: LGHDT, YNNKEL (reference sequence). CDR3 DNA sequence: TGTGCCAGCAGCCAAGTCGCTTGGGGGTCACCGAACACCGGGGAGCTGTTTTTT. As protein: CASSQVAWGSPNTGELFF.

This clonotype appeared many times. The chain joins TRBV30 to TRBJ1-6; a weak D match, TRBD1 (5 bases). Per germline, CDR1 GTSNPN and CDR2 SVGIG (reference sequence). Trimming pared 3 bases from V and 4 bases from J, leaving 16 bases between. The CDR3 loop spans 16 amino acids. CDR3 sequence: CAWRFGDGSYNSPLHF. DNA of the CDR3: TGTGCCTGGAGGTTCGGGGACGGATCATATAATTCACCCCTCCACTTT.

J is TRBJ2-5 and V is TRBV6-5; D not resolved. V was cut by 0 bases and J by 1 base, with 12 bases left in between. Per the germline V gene, CDR1 is MNHEY and CDR2 is SVGAGI. The CDR3 covers 16 residues. In nucleotides, the CDR3 is TGTGCCAGCAGTTACTCGCTTTTGGAAAGCCAAGAGACCCAGTACTTC. Its translation: CASSYSLLESQETQYF.

This clonotype has at least ten counts. The chain joins TRBV27 to TRBJ1-5; D is unclear. Germline V lookup: CDR1 MNHEY, CDR2 SMNVEV (reference sequence). This CDR3 contains 15 residues. V lost 6 bases to trimming and J lost 0 bases, with 12 bases between them. The CDR3 reads CASSASSYSNQPQHF. The CDR3, as DNA: TGTGCCAGCAGCGCCTCTTCTTATAGCAATCAGCCCCAGCATTTT.

This clonotype has a count of ten or more. The chain employs TRBV10-3 and TRBJ1-4; 7 nucleotides align to TRBD1. CDR1 is ENHRY, CDR2 SYGVKD, per germline. With 4 bases clipped from V and 3 bases from J, the junction kept 5 bases outside the gene matches. The CDR3 has 15 amino acids. The CDR3 bases are TGTGCCATCAGTGGCCGACAGGGCCCTAATGAAAAACTGTTTTTT. The encoded protein is CAISGRQGPNEKLFF.

The chain combines TRBV24-1 with TRBJ2-1, with no clear D. The V gene's germline CDR1 is KGHDR and CDR2 SFDVKD. Trimming left V 1 base short and J 4 bases short, with 13 bases between. The CDR3 spans 16 residues. DNA of the CDR3: TGTGCCACCAGTGATTTCAGCCGGAACGGTTACAATGAGCAGTTCTTC. Its translation is CATSDFSRNGYNEQFF.

This clonotype occurred a few times. The chain joins TRBV20-1 to TRBJ2-1, with D possibly being TRBD2 (6 bases). The CDR3 runs 14 residues. Trimming left V 7 bases short and J 10 bases short, with 23 bases between. Germline values: CDR1 DFQATT, CDR2 SNEGSKA (reference sequence). CDR3 in DNA: TGCAGTGGAACCCAGACCACGCGGGACCGGGAGCAGTTCTTC. Translating gives CSGTQTTRDREQFF.

This clonotype was seen a handful of times. This chain joins TRBV15 and TRBJ2-7; perhaps D is TRBD1 or TRBD2 (5 bases each). The V gene lost 4 bases and the J gene lost 6 bases, with 16 bases spanning the gap. CDR1 LNHNV and CDR2 YYDKDF come from the germline V gene (reference sequence). The CDR3 loop spans 14 amino acids. The CDR3 coding sequence is TGTGCCACCAGCAATGGGGCACGGGGCTGCGAGCAGTACTTC. Translation: CATSNGARGCEQYF. Looking up the rest from reference TRBV15 and TRBJ2-7 gives the full variable domain: DAMVIQNPRYQVTQFGKPVTLSCSQTLNHNVMYWYQQKSSQAPKLLFHYYDKDFNNEADTPDNFQSRRPNTSFCFLDIRSPGLGDTAMYLCATSNGARGCEQYFGPGTRLTVT.